These 10 T cell receptor beta chains originate from one sample sequenced in a study of blood T cell repertoires in COVID-19. Measured with immunoSEQ multiplex PCR; TCRdb has only the in-frame clones, and not every one. The repertoire holds roughly 140,000 clones, with roughly 82% as singletons. The sequenced sample was peripheral blood. The receptors originated from a woman between 45 and 60 years old in a cohort sampled during active or convalescent COVID-19.

The V call is TRBV7-3, the J call TRBJ2-3; TRBD1 matches at 7 bases. Germline V gives CDR1 SGHTA, CDR2 FQGTGA. V lost 5 bases to trimming and J lost 1 base; unmatched junction nucleotides: 6. This CDR3 spans 15 amino acids. The CDR3 bases are TGTGCCAGCAGCCCAGGGGGTGACGGCACAGATACGCAGTATTTT. Protein sequence: CASSPGGDGTDTQYF.

In its sample, this clone was seen once. In nucleotides, the CDR3 is TGTGCCAGCAGCCATACGACAGACTTATCGGAAGCTTTCTTT. Protein product: CASSHTTDLSEAFF. This rearrangement joins TRBV5-4 to TRBJ1-1; TRBD1 is a possible D gene (5 bases). V was shortened by 4 bases and J by 8 bases, with 18 bases between the two germline ends. The CDR3 length is 14 residues. Germline values: CDR1 SGHNT, CDR2 YYREEE (reference sequence).

This rearrangement joins TRBV11-2 to TRBJ2-5; 12 nucleotides line up with TRBD2. Germline CDR1 reads SGHAT; CDR2 reads FQNNGV. V was clipped by 5 bases and J by 2 bases; unmatched bases: 3. The CDR3 is 15 amino acids. The CDR3 sequence: CASSLGLAGQETQYF. CDR3 nucleotides: TGTGCCAGCAGCCTAGGACTAGCGGGACAAGAGACCCAGTACTTC. Complete variable domain (other parts from reference TRBV11-2 and TRBJ2-5): EAGVAQSPRYKIIEKRQSVAFWCNPISGHATLYWYQQILGQGPKLLIQFQNNGVVDDSQLPKDRFSAERLKGVDSTLKIQPAKLEDSAVYLCASSLGLAGQETQYFGPGTRLLVL.

The table lists this clone with a count of one. The genes are TRBV4-1 and TRBJ1-2, with TRBD1 identical over 8 bases. The trim removed 0 bases at V and 8 bases at J, leaving 11 bases unmatched. The length of the CDR3 is 16 residues. Looked up from germline, CDR1 is MGHRA and CDR2 is YSYEKL. The CDR3 coding sequence is TGCGCCAGCAGCCAAGAGCGCGCCAGGGGGCTGCGGGGCTACACCTTC. This codes for CASSQERARGLRGYTF.

The rearrangement joins TRBV7-8 to TRBJ1-5, with D hard to call. V shed 3 bases and J shed 0 bases, with 9 bases lying between them. Looked up from germline, CDR1 is SGHVS and CDR2 is FQNEAQ. The CDR3 runs to 15 residues. CDR3 DNA: TGTGCCAGCAGCTTTACGGGTTATAGCAATCAGCCCCAGCATTTT. Translation gives CASSFTGYSNQPQHF.

The chain employs TRBV10-3 and TRBJ2-1; D unclear. The CDR3 loop spans 12 amino acids. Trimming cost V 10 bases and J 2 bases, with 9 bases left between them. Germline V lookup: CDR1 ENHRY, CDR2 SYGVKD. CDR3 bases: TGTGCCACTCGAGGTGCCTACAATGAGCAGTTCTTC. Residues: CATRGAYNEQFF.

The chain uses TRBV29-1 and TRBJ1-1, with 12 bases identical to TRBD1. The CDR3 has 14 amino acids. Germline CDR1 is SQVTM and CDR2 is ANQGSEA. The CDR3 coding sequence is TGCAGTAAGGGACAGGGGGCAACGGACACTGAAGCTTTCTTT. This translates into CSKGQGATDTEAFF.

The chain joins TRBV27 to TRBJ2-7; TRBD1 agrees at 8 bases. Germline loops: CDR1 MNHEY, CDR2 SMNVEV (reference sequence). V trimming: 5 bases; J trimming: 6 bases; junction bases outside the gene matches: 9. This CDR3 comprises 14 residues. CDR3 coding DNA: TGTGCCAGCAGTCCGCAGGGGGCGCAGTTCGAGCAGTACTTC. Translating it yields CASSPQGAQFEQYF.

V is TRBV30 and J is TRBJ1-5; D may be TRBD1 (5 bases). Looked up from germline, CDR1 is GTSNPN and CDR2 is SVGIG (reference sequence). Trimming stripped 5 bases from V and 7 bases from J, with 21 bases between. The CDR3 consists of 15 residues. The CDR3 DNA reads TGTGCCTGGTCAGGACCTGACAGTTTCGGGCAGCCCCAGCATTTT. This translates into CAWSGPDSFGQPQHF. Full variable domain (outside the CDR3, taken from reference TRBV30 and TRBJ1-5): SQTIHQWPATLVQPVGSPLSLECTVEGTSNPNLYWYRQAAGRGLQLLFYSVGIGQISSEVPQNLSASRPQDRQFILSSKKLLLSDSGFYLCAWSGPDSFGQPQHFGDGTRLSIL.

The chain has TRBV5-1 and TRBJ2-4; D ambiguous. Deletions cut 0 bases from V and 3 bases from J, with 7 bases between. Germline V gene data show CDR1 as SGHRS and CDR2 as YFSETQ. The CDR3 consists of 14 residues. The CDR3 bases are TGCGCCAGCAGCTTGGGAGTAAACAAAAACATTCAGTACTTC. Translating it yields CASSLGVNKNIQYF.